Listed below are T cell receptor beta chains from one sample, sequenced in a study of monozygotic twins with inflammatory bowel disease. TCRdb re-called the 5' RACE reads and gives one entry per CDR3 protein, without DNA. Recorded for this sample: about 160,000 distinct CDR3 sequences. The sequenced material came from blood. These receptors were collected from a human donor with ulcerative colitis or Crohn's disease, or a healthy co-twin of an affected twin (not recorded which). Each CDR3 is given with its conserved first and last residue. Each record gives: V gene, J gene, CDR3 protein.

>TRBV5-1|TRBJ1-1
CASSHGQAPNTEAFF
>TRBV9|TRBJ2-3
CASSTSSGRAADTQYF
>TRBV7-6|TRBJ1-5
CASSLDIGRQPQHF
>TRBV5-1|TRBJ1-1
CASSSLNGAMNTEAFF
>TRBV12-3/TRBV12-4|TRBJ2-3
CASSLDGVLTDTQYF
>TRBV5-1|TRBJ1-6
CASSLGVPGNSPLHF
>TRBV5-1|TRBJ1-1
CASSVEQGLNTEAFF
>TRBV6-5|TRBJ2-6
CASSYSDRTSGANVLTF
>TRBV7-9|TRBJ1-4
CASSSLTGAPTNEKLFF
>TRBV19|TRBJ1-1
CASSIFLNTEAFF
>TRBV11-2|TRBJ1-1
CASSFSAQWTGTEAFF
>TRBV29-1|TRBJ1-5
CIPWGRVNQPQHF
>TRBV19|TRBJ1-2
CASTPGSYGYTF
>TRBV7-9|TRBJ1-5
CASSRQGGQPQHF
>TRBV5-4|TRBJ2-1
CASSTGTGGLGEQFF
>TRBV18|TRBJ1-3
CASSPTTDRSSGNTIYF
>TRBV20-1|TRBJ2-7
CSARSRDRGTYEQYF
>TRBV21-1|TRBJ2-7
CASSKEGGDEQYF
>TRBV19|TRBJ2-2
CATLGFGTGELFF
>TRBV20-1|TRBJ2-7
CSAEDLSRGYEQYF
>TRBV7-9|TRBJ1-1
CASRPRDGDTEAFF
>TRBV30|TRBJ2-1
CAWTVDYNEQFF
>TRBV2|TRBJ2-5
CASSPTQTSRVWETQYF
>TRBV6-1|TRBJ1-4
CASSEMRGVNEKLFF
>TRBV7-6|TRBJ1-1
CASSLRFGGNTEAFF
>TRBV7-9|TRBJ1-4
CASSLPGTKNEKLFF
>TRBV7-6|TRBJ1-3
CASSYGQGAGGNTIYF
>TRBV20-1|TRBJ2-7
CSARDLMDEGQATRYEQYF
>TRBV7-2|TRBJ1-3
CASSLSPTGGYGNTIYF
>TRBV10-3|TRBJ1-1
CAIGSRASNTEAFF
>TRBV12-3/TRBV12-4|TRBJ1-1
CASSFRTGWETEAFF
>TRBV7-2|TRBJ2-7
CASSLLAGGEDEQYF